This T cell receptor (beta chain) was sequenced during a study of early T cells in non-severe SARS-CoV-2 infection. Background on the study: RNA in bulk from unsorted whole blood was sequenced, and chains were unpaired. Study-level points and caveats: Matching results from VDJdb favored anti-spike CD8 responses, leaving private and CD4 specificities undetected.

From germline, CDR1 is SQVTM and CDR2 ANQGSEA. The V gene end was trimmed by 1 base and the J gene end by 6 bases; junction bases not matched to a gene: 2. The CDR3 is 13 amino acids. cDNA molecules, individually, were tagged with unique molecular identifiers. TCRdb reprocessed the 5' RACE reads with MiXCR, giving one entry per CDR3 protein. This table has roughly 23,000 distinct CDR3 sequences, 3% to 4% appearing once. In this sample, this clonotype turned up many times. What it binds is unknown. This receptor was taken from an adult who was a healthcare worker with PCR-confirmed SARS-CoV-2 infection or an uninfected control (not recorded which). J is TRBJ2-2 and V is TRBV29-1, with 7 bases aligning to TRBD1. Sequencing was done on a sample of whole blood. The CDR3, as DNA: TGCAGCGTTGAAGGGGGGACAGCCGGGGAGCTGTTTTTT. Translation gives CSVEGGTAGELFF.